This TCR beta chain is drawn from a study of cytomegalovirus exposure and HLA in healthy donors. The CDR3 runs 16 residues. Germline V gene lookup returns CDR1 SGDLS and CDR2 YYNGEE. V trimming: 4 bases; J trimming: 1 base; junction bases outside the gene matches: 2. PCR amplification relied on 60 Vbeta primers (plus 13 Jbeta primers). The protocol was immunoSEQ multiplex PCR, while the TCRdb copy is restricted to in-frame clones and leaves out a portion. The table lists about 180,000 clones, 81% of them singletons. The TCR was taken from a woman aged 18-29 years in good health and CMV-seropositive. The V gene is TRBV9, the J gene TRBJ2-2, with 12 bases that match TRBD2. The sequenced material came from PBMCs. The CDR3 loop is CASSKLAGGNTGELFF. The CDR3 nucleotides read TGTGCCAGCAGCAAACTAGCGGGGGGGAACACCGGGGAGCTGTTTTTT.